The source of this T cell receptor (beta chain) is a study of blood T cell repertoires in COVID-19. Germline CDR1 and CDR2: SNHLY and FYNNEI. V dropped 8 bases and J dropped 5 bases, with 18 bases sitting between them. CDR3 length equals 14 residues. The assay was immunoSEQ multiplex PCR, and TCRdb's table has in-frame clones only and misses some. The top ten hold approximately 2.5% of the sample, which has about 260,000 clones, roughly nine tenths seen once. The specimen was PBMCs or T cells enriched from blood (not recorded which). The gene calls are TRBV2 and TRBJ1-1, with TRBD1 as a possible D gene (5 bases). This TCR was recovered from a woman aged 18-29 years who had recovered from COVID-19. The CDR3: CASRIASQGTEAFF. CDR3 nucleotides: TGTGCCAGCCGAATTGCTAGTCAGGGTACTGAAGCTTTCTTT.